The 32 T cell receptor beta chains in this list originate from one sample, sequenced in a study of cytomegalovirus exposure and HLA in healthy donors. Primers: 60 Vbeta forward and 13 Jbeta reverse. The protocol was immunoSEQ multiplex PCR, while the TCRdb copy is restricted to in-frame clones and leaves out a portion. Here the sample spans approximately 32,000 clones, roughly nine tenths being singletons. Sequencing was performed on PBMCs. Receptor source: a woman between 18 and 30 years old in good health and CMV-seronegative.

The CDR3: CASSREGVSYEQYF. DNA of the CDR3: TGTGCCAGCAGCCGAGAGGGAGTATCCTACGAGCAGTACTTC. The chain uses TRBV6-5 and TRBJ2-7; perhaps TRBD2 as D (5 bases). Trimming took off 6 bases at V and 1 base at J, with 13 bases between the two ends. The CDR3 is 14 amino acids. Germline-derived CDR1 and CDR2 are MNHEY and SVGAGI.

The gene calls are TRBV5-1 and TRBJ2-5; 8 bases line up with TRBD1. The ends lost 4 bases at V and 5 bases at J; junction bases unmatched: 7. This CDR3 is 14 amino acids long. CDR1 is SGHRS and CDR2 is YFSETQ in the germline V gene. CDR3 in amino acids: CASSPDRGRETQYF. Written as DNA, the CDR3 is TGCGCCAGCAGCCCCGACAGGGGACGCGAGACCCAGTACTTC.

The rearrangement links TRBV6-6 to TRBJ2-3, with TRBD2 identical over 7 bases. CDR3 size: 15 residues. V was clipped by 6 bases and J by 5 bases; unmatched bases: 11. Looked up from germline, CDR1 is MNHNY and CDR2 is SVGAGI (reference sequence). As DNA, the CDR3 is TGTGCCAGCAGACCCAGCCATGCGGGGGTAGATACGCAGTATTTT. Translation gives CASRPSHAGVDTQYF.

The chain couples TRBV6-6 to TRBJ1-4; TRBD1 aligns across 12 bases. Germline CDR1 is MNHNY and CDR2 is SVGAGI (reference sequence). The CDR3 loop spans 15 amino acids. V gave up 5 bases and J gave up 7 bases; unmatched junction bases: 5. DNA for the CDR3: TGTGCCAGCAGTCTGGGACAGGGGGCAGGTGAAAAACTGTTTTTT. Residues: CASSLGQGAGEKLFF.

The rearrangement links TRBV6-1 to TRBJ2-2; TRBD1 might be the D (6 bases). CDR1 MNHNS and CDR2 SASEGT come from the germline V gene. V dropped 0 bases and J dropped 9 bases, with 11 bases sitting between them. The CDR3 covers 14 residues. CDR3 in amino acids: CASSEAGQYRELFF. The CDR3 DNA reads TGTGCCAGCAGTGAAGCGGGACAATACCGGGAGCTGTTTTTT.

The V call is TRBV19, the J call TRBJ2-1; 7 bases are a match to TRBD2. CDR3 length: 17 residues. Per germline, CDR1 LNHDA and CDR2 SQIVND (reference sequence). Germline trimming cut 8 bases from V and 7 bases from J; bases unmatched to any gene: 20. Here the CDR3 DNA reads TGTGCCAGTCAGACTAGCCACCTCAAAGCTTTAATTAATGAGCAGTTCTTC. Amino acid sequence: CASQTSHLKALINEQFF.

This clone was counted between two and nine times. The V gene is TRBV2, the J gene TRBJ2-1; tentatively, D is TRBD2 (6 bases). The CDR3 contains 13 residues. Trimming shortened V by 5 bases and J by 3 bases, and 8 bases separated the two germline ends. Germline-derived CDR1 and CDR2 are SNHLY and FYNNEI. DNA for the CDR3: TGTGCCAGCAGTCGGCGGGGCTACAATGAGCAGTTCTTC. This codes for CASSRRGYNEQFF. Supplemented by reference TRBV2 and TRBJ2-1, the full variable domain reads EPEVTQTPSHQVTQMGQEVILRCVPISNHLYFYWYRQILGQKVEFLVSFYNNEISEKSEIFDDQFSVERPDGSNFTLKIRSTKLEDSAMYFCASSRRGYNEQFFGPGTRLTVL.

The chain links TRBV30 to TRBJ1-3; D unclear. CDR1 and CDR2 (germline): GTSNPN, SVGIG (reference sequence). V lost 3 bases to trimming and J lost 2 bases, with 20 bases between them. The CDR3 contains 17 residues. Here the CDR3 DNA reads TGTGCCTGGAGCTCCGAGGCCGGCGGCGGCACTGGAAACACCATATATTTT. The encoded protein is CAWSSEAGGGTGNTIYF. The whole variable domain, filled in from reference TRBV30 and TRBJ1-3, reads SQTIHQWPATLVQPVGSPLSLECTVEGTSNPNLYWYRQAAGRGLQLLFYSVGIGQISSEVPQNLSASRPQDRQFILSSKKLLLSDSGFYLCAWSSEAGGGTGNTIYFGEGSWLTVV.

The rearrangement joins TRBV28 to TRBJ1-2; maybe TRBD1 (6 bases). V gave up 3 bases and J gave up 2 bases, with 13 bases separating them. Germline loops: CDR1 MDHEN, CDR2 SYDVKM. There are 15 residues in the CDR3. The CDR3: CASSLRGPRNYGYTF. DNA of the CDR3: TGTGCCAGCAGTTTGCGGGGGCCCCGAAACTATGGCTACACCTTC.

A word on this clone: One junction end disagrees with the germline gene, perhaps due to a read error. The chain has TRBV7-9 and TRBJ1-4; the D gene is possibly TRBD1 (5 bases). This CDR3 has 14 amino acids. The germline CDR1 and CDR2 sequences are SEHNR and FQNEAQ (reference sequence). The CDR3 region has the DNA TGTTCCAGCAGCTCGACAGCTACTAATGAAAAACTGTTTTTT. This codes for CSSSSTATNEKLFF.

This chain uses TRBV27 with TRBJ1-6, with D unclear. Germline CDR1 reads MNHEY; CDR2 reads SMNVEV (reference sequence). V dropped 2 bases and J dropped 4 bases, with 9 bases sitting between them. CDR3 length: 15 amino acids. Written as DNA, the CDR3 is TGTGCCAGCAGTTTAGGTCAGATTTATAATTCACCCCTCCACTTT. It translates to CASSLGQIYNSPLHF.

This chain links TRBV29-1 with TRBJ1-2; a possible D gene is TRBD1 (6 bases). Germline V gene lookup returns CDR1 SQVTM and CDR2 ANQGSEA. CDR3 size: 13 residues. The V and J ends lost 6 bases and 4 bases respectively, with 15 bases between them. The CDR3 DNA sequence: TGCAGCGTCCCCAGGGGCGCAGGCTATGGCTACACCTTC. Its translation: CSVPRGAGYGYTF.

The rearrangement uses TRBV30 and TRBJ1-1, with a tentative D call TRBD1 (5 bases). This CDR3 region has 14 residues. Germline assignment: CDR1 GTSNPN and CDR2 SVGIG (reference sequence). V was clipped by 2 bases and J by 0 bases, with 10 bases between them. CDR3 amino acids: CAWSSDSLNTEAFF. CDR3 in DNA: TGTGCCTGGAGTTCTGACAGCTTGAACACTGAAGCTTTCTTT.

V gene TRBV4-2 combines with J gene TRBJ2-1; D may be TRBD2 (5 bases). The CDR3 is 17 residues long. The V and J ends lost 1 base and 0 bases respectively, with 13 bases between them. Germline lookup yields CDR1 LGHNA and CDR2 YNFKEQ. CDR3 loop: CASSQASLGSSYNEQFF. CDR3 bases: TGTGCCAGCAGCCAAGCGTCATTGGGGAGCTCCTACAATGAGCAGTTCTTC.

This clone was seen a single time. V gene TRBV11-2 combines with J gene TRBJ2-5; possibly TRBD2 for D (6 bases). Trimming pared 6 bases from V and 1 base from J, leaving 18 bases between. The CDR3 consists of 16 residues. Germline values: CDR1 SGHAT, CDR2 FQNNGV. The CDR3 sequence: CASRRGGRDGQETQYF. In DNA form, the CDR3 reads TGTGCCAGCAGGAGGGGAGGCAGGGATGGCCAAGAGACCCAGTACTTC.

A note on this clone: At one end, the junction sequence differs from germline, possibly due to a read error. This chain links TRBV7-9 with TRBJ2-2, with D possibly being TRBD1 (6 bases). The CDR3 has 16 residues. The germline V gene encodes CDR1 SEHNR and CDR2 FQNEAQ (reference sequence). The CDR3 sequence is CSSSPFKGGNTGELFF. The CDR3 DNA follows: TGTTCCAGCAGCCCCTTTAAAGGGGGGAACACCGGGGAGCTGTTTTTT.

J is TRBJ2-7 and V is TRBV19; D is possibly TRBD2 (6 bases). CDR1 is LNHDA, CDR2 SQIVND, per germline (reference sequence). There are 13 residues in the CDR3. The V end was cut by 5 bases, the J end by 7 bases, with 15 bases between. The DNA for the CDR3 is TGTGCCAGTAGTGCAAGACTAGAATTAGAGCAGTACTTC. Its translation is CASSARLELEQYF.

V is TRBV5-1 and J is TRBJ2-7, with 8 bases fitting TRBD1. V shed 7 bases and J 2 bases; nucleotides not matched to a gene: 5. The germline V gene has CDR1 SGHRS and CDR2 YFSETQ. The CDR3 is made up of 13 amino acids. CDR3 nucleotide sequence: TGCGCCAGCTCCGACAGGGGCGCCTACGAGCAGTACTTC. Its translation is CASSDRGAYEQYF.

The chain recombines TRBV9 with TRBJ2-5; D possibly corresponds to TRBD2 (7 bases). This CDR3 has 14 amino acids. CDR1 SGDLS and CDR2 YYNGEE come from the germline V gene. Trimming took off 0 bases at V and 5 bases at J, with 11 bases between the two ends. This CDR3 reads CASSVDRGAETQYF. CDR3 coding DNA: TGTGCCAGCAGCGTAGACCGGGGGGCTGAGACCCAGTACTTC.

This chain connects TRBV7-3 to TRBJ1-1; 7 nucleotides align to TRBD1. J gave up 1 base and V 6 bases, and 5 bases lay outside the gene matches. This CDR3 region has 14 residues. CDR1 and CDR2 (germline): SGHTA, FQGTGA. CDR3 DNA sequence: TGTGCCAGCAGGAAACAGGGGACGAACACTGAAGCTTTCTTT. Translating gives CASRKQGTNTEAFF. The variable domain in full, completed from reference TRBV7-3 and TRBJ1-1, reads GAGVSQTPSNKVTEKGKYVELRCDPISGHTALYWYRQSLGQGPEFLIYFQGTGAADDSGLPNDRFFAVRPEGSVSTLKIQRTERGDSAVYLCASRKQGTNTEAFFGQGTRLTVV.

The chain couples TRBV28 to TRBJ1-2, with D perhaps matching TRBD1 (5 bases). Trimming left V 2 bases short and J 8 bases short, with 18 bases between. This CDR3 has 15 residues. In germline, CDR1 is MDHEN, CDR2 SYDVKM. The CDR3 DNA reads TGTGCCAGCAGTTTAAGACGGACCCCGGGGGAGGGCTACACCTTC. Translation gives CASSLRRTPGEGYTF.

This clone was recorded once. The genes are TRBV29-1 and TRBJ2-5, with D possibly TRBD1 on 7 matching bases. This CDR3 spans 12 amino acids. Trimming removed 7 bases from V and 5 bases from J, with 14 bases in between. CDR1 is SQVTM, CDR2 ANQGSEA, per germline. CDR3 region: CSAETGRETQYF. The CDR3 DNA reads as TGCAGCGCCGAGACAGGGAGGGAGACCCAGTACTTC.

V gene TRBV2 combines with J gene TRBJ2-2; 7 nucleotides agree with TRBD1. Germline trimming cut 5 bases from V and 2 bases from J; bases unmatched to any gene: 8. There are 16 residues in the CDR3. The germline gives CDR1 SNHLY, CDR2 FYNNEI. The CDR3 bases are TGTGCCAGCAGTCTCACAGGGGCTATAAACACCGGGGAGCTGTTTTTT. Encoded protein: CASSLTGAINTGELFF. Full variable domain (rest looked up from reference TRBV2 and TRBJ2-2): EPEVTQTPSHQVTQMGQEVILRCVPISNHLYFYWYRQILGQKVEFLVSFYNNEISEKSEIFDDQFSVERPDGSNFTLKIRSTKLEDSAMYFCASSLTGAINTGELFFGEGSRLTVL.

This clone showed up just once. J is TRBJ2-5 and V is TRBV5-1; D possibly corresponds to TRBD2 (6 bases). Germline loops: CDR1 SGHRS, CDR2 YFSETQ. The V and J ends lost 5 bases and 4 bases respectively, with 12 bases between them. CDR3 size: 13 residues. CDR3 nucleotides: TGCGCCAGCAGAGAAAGGGGAGGAGAGACCCAGTACTTC. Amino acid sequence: CASRERGGETQYF. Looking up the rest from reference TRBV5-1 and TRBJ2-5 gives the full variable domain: KAGVTQTPRYLIKTRGQQVTLSCSPISGHRSVSWYQQTPGQGLQFLFEYFSETQRNKGNFPGRFSGRQFSNSRSEMNVSTLELGDSALYLCASRERGGETQYFGPGTRLLVL.

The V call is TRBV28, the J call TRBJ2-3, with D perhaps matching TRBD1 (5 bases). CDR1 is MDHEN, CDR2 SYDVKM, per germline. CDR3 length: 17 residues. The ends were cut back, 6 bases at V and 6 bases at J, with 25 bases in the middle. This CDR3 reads CASRGPRGKEYFDTQYF. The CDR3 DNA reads TGTGCCAGCAGGGGGCCTCGCGGCAAAGAATACTTCGATACGCAGTATTTT.

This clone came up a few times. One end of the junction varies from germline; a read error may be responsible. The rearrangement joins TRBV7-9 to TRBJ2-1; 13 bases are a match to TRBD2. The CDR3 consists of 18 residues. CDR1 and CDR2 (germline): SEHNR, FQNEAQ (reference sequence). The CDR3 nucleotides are TGTTCCAGCAGCTTAGAAGCCCTACTAGCGGGAGGGCTGGATGAGCAGTTCTTC. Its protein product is CSSSLEALLAGGLDEQFF.

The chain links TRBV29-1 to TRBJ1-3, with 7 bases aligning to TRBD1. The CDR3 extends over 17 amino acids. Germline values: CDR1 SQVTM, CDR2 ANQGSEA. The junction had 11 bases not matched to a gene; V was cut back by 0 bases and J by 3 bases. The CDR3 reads CSVEDWKDRAGGNTIYF. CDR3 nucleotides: TGCAGCGTTGAAGATTGGAAAGACAGGGCGGGTGGAAACACCATATATTTT. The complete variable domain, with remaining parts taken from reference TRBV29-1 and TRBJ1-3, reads SAVISQKPSRDICQRGTSLTIQCQVDSQVTMMFWYRQQPGQSLTLIATANQGSEATYESGFVIDKFPISRPNLTFSTLTVSNMSPEDSSIYLCSVEDWKDRAGGNTIYFGEGSWLTVV.

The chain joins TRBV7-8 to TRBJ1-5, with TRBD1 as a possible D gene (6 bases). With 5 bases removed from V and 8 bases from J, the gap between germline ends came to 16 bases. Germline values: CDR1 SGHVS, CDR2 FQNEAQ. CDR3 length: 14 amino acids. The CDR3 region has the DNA TGTGCCAGCAGCCTGTTGGACAGAGGGAAGCCCCAGCATTTT. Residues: CASSLLDRGKPQHF.

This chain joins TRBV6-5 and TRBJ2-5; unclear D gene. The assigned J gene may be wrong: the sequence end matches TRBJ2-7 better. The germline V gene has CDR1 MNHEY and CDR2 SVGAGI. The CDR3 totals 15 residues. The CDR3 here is CASSYMSSHYYEQYF. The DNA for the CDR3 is TGTGCCAGCAGTTACATGTCCAGTCACTACTACGAGCAGTACTTC.

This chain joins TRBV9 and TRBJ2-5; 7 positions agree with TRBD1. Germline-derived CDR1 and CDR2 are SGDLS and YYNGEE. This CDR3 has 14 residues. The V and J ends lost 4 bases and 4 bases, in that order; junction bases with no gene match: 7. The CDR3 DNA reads TGTGCCAGCAGCCCCCGAAGGACAGGAGAGACCCAGTACTTC. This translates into CASSPRRTGETQYF.

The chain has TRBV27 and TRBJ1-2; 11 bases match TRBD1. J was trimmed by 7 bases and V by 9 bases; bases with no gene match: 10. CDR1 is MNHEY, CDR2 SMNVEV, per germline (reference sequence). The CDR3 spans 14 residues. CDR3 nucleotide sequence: TGTGCCAGTACCCAGACCGGGACAGGGGGTGGCTACACCTTC. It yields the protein CASTQTGTGGGYTF.

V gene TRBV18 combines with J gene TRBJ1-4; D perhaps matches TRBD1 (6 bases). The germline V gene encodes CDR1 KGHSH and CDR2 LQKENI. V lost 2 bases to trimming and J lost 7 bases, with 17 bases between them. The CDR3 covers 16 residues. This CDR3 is CASSPGEGGRLEKLFF. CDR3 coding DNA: TGTGCCAGCTCACCAGGGGAAGGGGGACGGCTTGAAAAACTGTTTTTT.